Included here is one T cell receptor beta chain sequence, with context. This record comes from a study of T cells in Graves' hyperthyroidism and ophthalmopathy. The CDR3 contains 14 residues. Trimming cost V 6 bases and J 4 bases, with 15 bases left between them. Germline assignment: CDR1 SNHLY and CDR2 FYNNEI. Template material for amplifying TCR beta CDR3 regions consisted of RNA transcripts. Initially, a first-round RT-PCR of the TCR CDR3 employed the HTBI primer set. Each CDR3 protein is one row after TCRdb ran MiXCR on the multiplex PCR reads. The sample carries roughly 280,000 distinct CDR3 sequences, approximately 21% recorded once.

Sequencing was done on a sample of blood. J is TRBJ1-2 and V is TRBV2, with D tentatively TRBD1 (5 bases). The receptor comes from a young man with Graves' ophthalmopathy. CDR3 in DNA: TGTGCCAGCAGACTACCTAGACAGCTCTATGGCTACACCTTC. Amino acid sequence: CASRLPRQLYGYTF.